A single sample is the source of the 31 T cell receptor beta chains below, sequenced in a study of PD-L1 blockade in urothelial cancer. Time point in this sample: pretreatment peripheral blood. Here immunoSEQ multiplex PCR was the method, and the copy in TCRdb shows in-frame clones only, minus some. Among some 63,000 clones, 80% to 90% were seen once, and the ten largest hold around 5.7%. The material sequenced was PBMCs, taken around atezolizumab (anti-PD-L1) treatment. Receptor source: a man aged 65 to 79 with urothelial cancer.

The rearrangement links TRBV4-1 to TRBJ2-7; D perhaps matches TRBD2 (6 bases). The CDR3 length is 16 residues. Germline V CDR1 and CDR2: MGHRA, YSYEKL. V was shortened by 0 bases and J by 3 bases, with 15 bases between the two germline ends. In DNA, the CDR3 is TGCGCCAGCAGCCAAGATGAGAGAGGGGAGGACTACGAGCAGTACTTC. Translated: CASSQDERGEDYEQYF.

V gene TRBV5-1 combines with J gene TRBJ2-1; tentative D call: TRBD1 (6 bases). CDR1 SGHRS and CDR2 YFSETQ come from the germline V gene. The CDR3 runs to 16 residues. Trimming stripped 0 bases from V and 0 bases from J, with 10 bases between. This chain's CDR3 is CASSLDRASSYNEQFF. The CDR3 nucleotides read TGCGCCAGCAGCTTGGACAGGGCCAGCTCCTACAATGAGCAGTTCTTC.

The rearrangement uses TRBV18 and TRBJ2-7; possibly TRBD1 for D (7 bases). CDR3 length equals 17 residues. The germline V and J ends were trimmed by 5 bases and 6 bases, with 26 bases remaining between them. Germline CDR1 reads KGHSH; CDR2 reads LQKENI. The CDR3 reads CASSEIRQGGGKGEQYF. The DNA for the CDR3 is TGTGCCAGCTCAGAAATCCGCCAGGGGGGTGGAAAGGGCGAGCAGTACTTC.

This clone was detected only once. The gene calls are TRBV19 and TRBJ1-1, with TRBD1 as a possible D gene (6 bases). The CDR3 covers 18 residues. Germline assignment: CDR1 LNHDA and CDR2 SQIVND (reference sequence). The V end lost 3 bases, the J end lost 2 bases, and 22 bases lay between the germline ends. The CDR3 nucleotides are TGTGCCAGTAGTATGTTCCAGGGGCGCTTCACCCCTAACACTGAAGCTTTCTTT. This encodes CASSMFQGRFTPNTEAFF.

This chain joins TRBV19 and TRBJ1-2, with D uncertain. Germline V gene lookup returns CDR1 LNHDA and CDR2 SQIVND (reference sequence). V was clipped by 7 bases and J by 6 bases, with 15 bases between them. This CDR3 spans 13 amino acids. The CDR3 DNA is TGTGCCAGTATCGACGGGAGGAAGGATGGCTACACCTTC. It specifies CASIDGRKDGYTF.

This clone was seen only once. The chain couples TRBV6-7 to TRBJ1-1, with D perhaps matching TRBD1 (6 bases). Being an ORF, TRBV6-7 has a function that is uncertain. V was pared by 7 bases and J by 1 base, with 10 bases between. The CDR3 loop spans 13 amino acids. The CDR3 region is CASTWTANTEAFF. CDR3 nucleotides: TGTGCCAGCACCTGGACAGCGAACACTGAAGCTTTCTTT.

The rearrangement joins TRBV2 to TRBJ2-7; weak D call: TRBD1 (6 bases). CDR3 length: 14 residues. Germline V gives CDR1 SNHLY, CDR2 FYNNEI. V was trimmed by 5 bases and J by 3 bases, leaving 14 bases between them. CDR3 sequence: CASSLQGSIYEQYF. The DNA for the CDR3 is TGTGCCAGCAGTCTCCAGGGGTCCATCTACGAGCAGTACTTC.

This clone appeared once. The chain recombines TRBV4-2 with TRBJ1-5, with D possibly matching TRBD1 (6 bases). CDR1 and CDR2 from the germline V gene are LGHNA and YNFKEQ. Trimming removed 4 bases at V and 2 bases at J, with 15 bases between. This CDR3 is built from 16 residues. The CDR3 loop reads CASSPGKGVGNQPQHF. CDR3 coding DNA: TGTGCCAGCAGCCCTGGGAAGGGGGTTGGCAATCAGCCCCAGCATTTT.

This clone was detected only once. The chain recombines TRBV7-8 with TRBJ2-7, with TRBD2 identical over 11 bases. CDR3 length: 16 amino acids. The ends lost 1 base at V and 2 bases at J; junction bases unmatched: 4. The germline V gene encodes CDR1 SGHVS and CDR2 FQNEAQ. For the CDR3, the DNA is TGTGCCAGCAGCTTAGATGGACTAGCGGGCGCCTACGAGCAGTACTTC. Amino acids: CASSLDGLAGAYEQYF. The full variable domain, completed using reference TRBV7-8 and TRBJ2-7, is GAGVSQSPRYKVAKRGQDVALRCDPISGHVSLFWYQQALGQGPEFLTYFQNEAQLDKSGLPSDRFFAERPEGSVSTLKIQRTQQEDSAVYLCASSLDGLAGAYEQYFGPGTRLTVT.

V gene TRBV2 combines with J gene TRBJ2-3; 9 bases align to TRBD1. V dropped 7 bases and J dropped 4; count of bases not matched to a gene: 6. The CDR3 contains 14 residues. Germline V gene lookup returns CDR1 SNHLY and CDR2 FYNNEI. The CDR3: CASNDRGRADTQYF. CDR3 DNA sequence: TGTGCCAGCAACGACAGGGGGAGGGCAGATACGCAGTATTTT.

The chain uses TRBV5-1 and TRBJ2-5, with D possibly TRBD1 on 6 matching bases. Trimming shortened V by 4 bases and J by 4 bases, and 14 bases separated the two germline ends. The CDR3 has 14 residues. Germline V gene lookup returns CDR1 SGHRS and CDR2 YFSETQ. This CDR3 reads CASSQQGPGETQYF. The CDR3 nucleotides read TGCGCCAGCAGCCAACAGGGCCCAGGAGAGACCCAGTACTTC.

This sequence joins TRBV15 and TRBJ2-7; maybe TRBD1 (6 bases). The CDR3 is made up of 16 amino acids. V was shortened by 4 bases and J by 3 bases, with 19 bases between the two germline ends. In germline, CDR1 is LNHNV, CDR2 YYDKDF (reference sequence). As DNA, the CDR3 is TGTGCCACCAGCACTAGGTCCAGGGGTAAAGACTACGAGCAGTACTTC. Protein product: CATSTRSRGKDYEQYF.

This clone came up a few times. The rearrangement links TRBV5-1 to TRBJ2-1; 7 bases align to TRBD2. V was pared by 2 bases and J by 7 bases, with 3 bases of the junction left unmatched. CDR3 length: 13 residues. Germline CDR1 is SGHRS and CDR2 is YFSETQ. The DNA of the CDR3 is TGCGCCAGCAGCTTTGGAGCGGGGAATGAGCAGTTCTTC. Protein product: CASSFGAGNEQFF.

The CDR3 nucleotides are TGTGCCAGCAGCTTACTAGGGGCTGAAGCTTTCTTT. Translated, it gives CASSLLGAEAFF. The chain couples TRBV7-6 to TRBJ1-1; possible D gene TRBD1, 5 bases. The germline CDR1 and CDR2 sequences are SGHVS and FNYEAQ. V was pared by 2 bases and J by 6 bases, with 7 bases between. This CDR3 comprises 12 residues.

The CDR3 here is CASTGPGYYNQPQHF. The CDR3 DNA reads TGTGCCAGCACGGGTCCAGGGTACTACAATCAGCCCCAGCATTTT. The J gene is TRBJ1-5, the V gene TRBV6-1; perhaps TRBD1 as D (5 bases). Germline assignment: CDR1 MNHNS and CDR2 SASEGT. Trimming took 7 bases from V and 3 from J, leaving 16 bases between them. This CDR3 is 15 amino acids long.

This chain uses TRBV11-2 with TRBJ2-5, with D tentatively TRBD1 (6 bases). The germline CDR1 and CDR2 sequences are SGHAT and FQNNGV. This CDR3 spans 13 amino acids. Trimming took off 5 bases at V and 5 bases at J, with 12 bases between the two ends. DNA for the CDR3: TGTGCCAGCAGCCCAGGGGTCGGGGAGACCCAGTACTTC. It yields the protein CASSPGVGETQYF.

This chain connects TRBV27 to TRBJ2-2, with 8 bases fitting TRBD1. This CDR3 region has 14 residues. Trimming at V came to 5 bases and at J to 1 base, leaving 0 bases not matched to a gene. Germline lookup yields CDR1 MNHEY and CDR2 SMNVEV (reference sequence). The CDR3 DNA reads as TGTGCCAGCAGTGGGACAGGGAACACCGGGGAGCTGTTTTTT. It is translated as CASSGTGNTGELFF.

This chain uses TRBV5-5 with TRBJ2-1; 7 positions match TRBD1. With 3 bases clipped from V and 2 bases from J, the junction kept 5 bases outside the gene matches. This CDR3 has 15 amino acids. CDR1 and CDR2 from the germline V gene are SGHKS and YYEKEE (reference sequence). The CDR3 region has the DNA TGTGCCAGCAGCTCCCAGGGGGTAGCCTACAATGAGCAGTTCTTC. Its protein product is CASSSQGVAYNEQFF.

The rearrangement uses TRBV4-1 and TRBJ1-4, with 7 bases fitting TRBD1. The V and J ends lost 0 bases and 4 bases, in that order; junction bases with no gene match: 8. This CDR3 comprises 17 residues. Per the germline V gene, CDR1 is MGHRA and CDR2 is YSYEKL. The CDR3 region is CASSQDGGDRDNEKLFF. As DNA, the CDR3 is TGCGCCAGCAGCCAAGATGGAGGAGACAGGGATAATGAAAAACTGTTTTTT.

This clone was seen only a few times. The CDR3 bases are TGCGCCAGCAGCCGGACAGGGGGCGTCATTAATGAAAAACTGTTTTTT. This translates into CASSRTGGVINEKLFF. The V and J genes are TRBV4-1 and TRBJ1-4; 11 positions agree with TRBD1. The germline V gene has CDR1 MGHRA and CDR2 YSYEKL. The CDR3 totals 16 residues. Germline trimming cut 4 bases from V and 4 bases from J; bases unmatched to any gene: 5.

V usage is TRBV6-6 and J usage is TRBJ2-7; 8 positions agree with TRBD2. J lost 1 base, V lost 0 bases, and 2 bases had no gene match. Germline CDR1 is MNHNY and CDR2 is SVGAGI (reference sequence). The CDR3 has 15 amino acids. CDR3 protein: CASSYSSGSSYEQYF. Written as DNA, the CDR3 is TGTGCCAGCAGTTACTCCAGCGGGAGTTCCTACGAGCAGTACTTC.

This clone has a handful of counts. The gene calls are TRBV12-5 and TRBJ1-1; D remains ambiguous. The CDR3 runs 14 residues. Deletions cut 2 bases from V and 8 bases from J, with 15 bases between. Germline CDR1 and CDR2: LGHNT and FRNRAP. CDR3 protein: CASGLSSLTPEAFF. The CDR3 region has the DNA TGTGCTAGTGGTTTGTCCTCCCTTACACCAGAAGCTTTCTTT.

The V gene is TRBV14, the J gene TRBJ2-3, with 8 bases matching TRBD2. The trim removed 6 bases at V and 4 bases at J, leaving 15 bases unmatched. The CDR3 runs 17 residues. Germline V lookup: CDR1 SGHDN, CDR2 FVKESK. The CDR3 loop is CASRRGVRKSRADTQYF. For the CDR3, the DNA is TGTGCCAGCAGGCGGGGGGTAAGAAAAAGTAGGGCAGATACGCAGTATTTT. Complete variable domain (other parts from reference TRBV14 and TRBJ2-3): EAGVTQFPSHSVIEKGQTVTLRCDPISGHDNLYWYRRVMGKEIKFLLHFVKESKQDESGMPNNRFLAERTGGTYSTLKVQPAELEDSGVYFCASRRGVRKSRADTQYFGPGTRLTVL.

The rearrangement uses TRBV15 and TRBJ2-1, with D possibly TRBD2 on 5 matching bases. Trimming removed 3 bases from V and 8 bases from J, with 14 bases in between. The CDR3 extends over 14 amino acids. The V gene's germline CDR1 is LNHNV and CDR2 YYDKDF (reference sequence). The CDR3 sequence: CATSRGYSAYEQFF. The CDR3 bases are TGTGCCACCAGCAGGGGATATAGCGCTTATGAGCAGTTCTTC.

The gene calls are TRBV19 and TRBJ2-2; the D gene is possibly TRBD1 (5 bases). The CDR3 runs 16 residues. The V end was cut by 5 bases, the J end by 1 base, with 14 bases between. Germline CDR1 reads LNHDA; CDR2 reads SQIVND (reference sequence). The CDR3 region is CASSVRERLNTGELFF. For the CDR3, the DNA is TGTGCCAGTAGTGTCAGGGAACGATTGAACACCGGGGAGCTGTTTTTT.

The chain employs TRBV19 and TRBJ1-2; weak D call: TRBD1 (5 bases). Between the trimmed V and J ends, which lost 3 bases and 0 bases, there was a span of 14 bases. This CDR3 is built from 16 residues. The germline V gene has CDR1 LNHDA and CDR2 SQIVND (reference sequence). The CDR3 region has the DNA TGTGCCAGTAGTATCCGCGGGACGGACACTAACTATGGCTACACCTTC. Amino acids: CASSIRGTDTNYGYTF.

The CDR3 nucleotides are TGTGCCAGCAGTTATCCCCGTCACAGGGGATGTCTTGTGGGTCAGCCCCAGCATTTT. As protein: CASSYPRHRGCLVGQPQHF. The chain uses TRBV6-7 and TRBJ1-5; 7 nucleotides match TRBD1. TRBV6-7 counts as an open reading frame of uncertain function. Losses at the gene ends were 3 bases for V and 6 bases for J; bases not matched to a gene: 20. This CDR3 is built from 19 residues.

In its sample, this clone was seen a few times. Other nucleotide sequences from this sample produce the same CDR3. CDR3: CASSLVGGGDQETQYF. For the CDR3, the DNA is TGTGCCAGCAGCTTGGTGGGCGGGGGGGATCAAGAGACCCAGTACTTC. The V call is TRBV5-4, the J call TRBJ2-5, with 9 nucleotides matching TRBD2. Losses at the gene ends were 0 bases for V and 2 bases for J; bases not matched to a gene: 5. CDR1 and CDR2 (germline): SGHNT, YYREEE (reference sequence). The CDR3 contains 16 residues.

The rearrangement uses TRBV19 and TRBJ2-6; D is unclear. The CDR3 is made up of 16 amino acids. CDR1 is LNHDA and CDR2 is SQIVND in the germline V gene (reference sequence). Trimming cost V 5 bases and J 0 bases, with 11 bases left between them. The CDR3 spells CASSLYTGSGANVLTF. The CDR3 DNA reads as TGTGCCAGTAGTCTCTATACCGGCTCTGGGGCCAACGTCCTGACTTTC.

The V and J genes are TRBV19 and TRBJ2-1; the D gene is possibly TRBD1 (6 bases). Trimming took 10 bases from V and 2 from J, leaving 18 bases between them. The germline V gene encodes CDR1 LNHDA and CDR2 SQIVND (reference sequence). CDR3 length: 15 residues. This chain's CDR3 is CATRGGRGPYNEQFF. The CDR3 DNA reads as TGTGCCACCAGAGGGGGTCGGGGCCCCTACAATGAGCAGTTCTTC.

The genes are TRBV11-2 and TRBJ2-3; tentatively, D is TRBD2 (6 bases). Trimming removed 0 bases at V and 4 bases at J, with 11 bases between. This CDR3 region has 15 residues. Germline loops: CDR1 SGHAT, CDR2 FQNNGV. The CDR3 protein is CASSLEGTHPDTQYF. In nucleotides, the CDR3 is TGTGCCAGCAGCTTAGAAGGGACTCACCCAGATACGCAGTATTTT.